This is a list of T cell receptor beta chains from one sample in a study of shared clonotypes between healthy human individuals. Sequencing used immunoSEQ multiplex PCR; TCRdb keeps in-frame clones, though not all of them. The sample consists of around 2.5 million clones, approximately 93% of them appearing once. The sample consisted of naive CD4+ T cells from PBMCs. These receptors were collected from a man aged 18 to 29 in good health. Some clones in this sample may be carry-over from other donors' samples. Both conserved end residues are part of each CDR3. D genes are given only for firm matches. Clone size appears in some rows only: once, few, many, or a class for an expanded clone.

TRBJ2-5 | . | . | 12 | TRBV10-2 | CASSVLRETQYF | TGCGCCAGCAGTGTATTGAGAGAGACCCAGTACTTC
TRBJ2-3 | TRBD2 | . | 17 | TRBV4-3 | CASSLAGGGTSTDTQYF | TGCGCCAGCAGTCTAGCGGGAGGGGGGACAAGCACAGATACGCAGTATTTT
TRBJ2-6 | . | . | 15 | TRBV11-3 | CASSLTSSGANVLTF | TGTGCCAGCAGCTTAACGAGCTCTGGGGCCAACGTCCTGACTTTC
TRBJ2-4 | . | . | 14 | TRBV10-1 | CASSALTGGDIQYF | TGCGCCAGCAGCGCACTAACGGGCGGGGACATTCAGTACTTC
TRBJ1-5 | TRBD1 | . | 15 | TRBV14 | CASSQDRGANQPQHF | TGTGCCAGCAGCCAAGACAGGGGGGCCAATCAGCCCCAGCATTTT
TRBJ2-1 | . | . | 14 | TRBV18 | CASSPPKGLNEQFF | TGTGCCAGCTCACCACCGAAGGGGCTCAATGAGCAGTTCTTC
TRBJ2-1 | TRBD2 | . | 15 | TRBV5-4 | CASSLVTSGIGWQFF | TGTGCCAGCAGCTTGGTCACTAGCGGGATTGGATGGCAGTTCTTC
TRBJ1-1 | . | . | 16 | TRBV6-5 | CASSYGTHGSDTEAFF | TGTGCCAGCAGTTATGGGACACACGGTAGCGACACTGAAGCTTTCTTT
TRBJ2-5 | . | . | 14 | TRBV7-2 | CASSLVTRLETQYF | TGTGCCAGCAGCTTAGTTACCAGGTTAGAGACCCAGTACTTC
TRBJ2-7 | TRBD2 | . | 13 | TRBV7-2 | CASRLPSGYEQYF | TGTGCCAGCAGACTCCCTAGCGGCTACGAGCAGTACTTC
TRBJ1-5 | . | . | 13 | TRBV7-3 | CASSLERDQPQHF | TGTGCCAGCAGCTTAGAAAGGGACCAGCCCCAGCATTTT
TRBJ1-2 | . | once | 13 | TRBV7-3 | CASSLGRGEGYTF | TGTGCCAGCAGCTTAGGAAGGGGCGAGGGCTACACCTTC
TRBJ1-1 | . | . | 15 | TRBV19 | CASTAATGTNTEAFF | TGTGCCAGTACCGCGGCCACAGGGACCAACACTGAAGCTTTCTTT
TRBJ2-7 | . | . | 16 | TRBV19 | CASSIEERRGPYEQYF | TGTGCCAGTAGTATAGAGGAACGGAGGGGGCCCTACGAGCAGTACTTC
TRBJ2-5 | . | . | 15 | TRBV5-5 | CASSFKTGPQETQYF | TGTGCCAGCAGCTTCAAGACAGGTCCTCAAGAGACCCAGTACTTC
TRBJ2-1 | TRBD2 | . | 15 | TRBV10-3 | CAIATSGVGDNEQFF | TGTGCCATCGCGACTAGCGGGGTAGGGGACAATGAGCAGTTCTTC
TRBJ2-3 | . | . | 11 | TRBV10-3 | CAISDRDTQYF | TGTGCCATCAGTGACCGAGATACGCAGTATTTT
TRBJ2-7 | . | . | 15 | TRBV28 | CASSPLPGLSYEQYF | TGTGCCAGCAGTCCACTCCCGGGCCTCTCCTACGAGCAGTACTTC
TRBJ2-7 | . | . | 15 | TRBV9 | CASSPHRRGVYEQYF | TGTGCCAGCAGTCCCCATCGAAGAGGGGTCTACGAGCAGTACTTC
TRBJ1-2 | . | . | 13 | TRBV7-9 | CASSLGTYEGYTF | TGTGCCAGCAGCTTGGGGACATATGAAGGCTACACCTTC
TRBJ2-7 | . | . | 16 | TRBV11-1 | CASSHPRTGSSYEQYF | TGTGCCAGCAGCCACCCTCGAACAGGGAGCTCCTACGAGCAGTACTTC
TRBJ2-5 | TRBD2 | . | 18 | TRBV7-6 | CASSLVLVAGGPGGTQYF | TGTGCCAGCAGCTTAGTGTTGGTCGCGGGAGGCCCCGGGGGGACCCAGTACTTC
TRBJ2-7 | TRBD1 | . | 17 | TRBV11-2 | CASSLAFFWTGGYEQYF | TGTGCCAGCAGCTTAGCATTTTTTTGGACAGGGGGCTACGAGCAGTACTTC
TRBJ1-2 | . | . | 14 | TRBV30 | CAWLTDNSNYGYTF | TGTGCCTGGCTGACAGACAACAGCAACTATGGCTACACCTTC
TRBJ2-3 | . | once | 12 | TRBV28 | CASSLSGGAQYF | TGTGCCAGCAGTTTATCTGGGGGAGCGCAGTATTTT
TRBJ2-1 | TRBD2 | . | 16 | TRBV7-9 | CASSIGTSGVYNEQFF | TGTGCCAGCAGCATCGGGACTAGCGGGGTATACAATGAGCAGTTCTTC
TRBJ1-4 | . | . | 16 | TRBV28 | CASSLGGESSGEKLFF | TGTGCCAGCAGTTTAGGGGGGGAGTCCTCTGGAGAAAAACTGTTTTTT
TRBJ1-4 | . | . | 14 | TRBV28 | CASSLPGINEKLFF | TGTGCCAGCAGTTTACCAGGGATTAATGAAAAACTGTTTTTT
TRBJ2-1 | . | . | 16 | TRBV18 | CASSSPLLGFYNEQFF | TGTGCCAGCTCATCCCCCCTTCTTGGATTCTACAATGAGCAGTTCTTC
TRBJ1-1 | TRBD1 | . | 16 | TRBV11-2 | CASSFRATGGDTEAFF | TGTGCCAGCAGCTTCCGGGCGACAGGGGGAGACACTGAAGCTTTCTTT
TRBJ1-1 | . | . | 16 | TRBV5-1 | CASSLFPSDGNTEAFF | TGCGCCAGCAGCTTGTTTCCCTCGGACGGGAACACTGAAGCTTTCTTT
TRBJ2-3 | TRBD2 | . | 13 | TRBV28 | CASLAGGPDTQYF | TGTGCCAGCTTAGCGGGAGGGCCGGATACGCAGTATTTT
TRBJ1-2 | . | . | 12 | TRBV5-4 | CASIAADRGYTF | TGTGCCAGCATCGCAGCCGATAGAGGCTACACCTTC
TRBJ2-3 | . | once | 12 | TRBV9 | CASSVTGDTQYF | TGTGCCAGCAGCGTAACTGGGGATACGCAGTATTTT
TRBJ1-2 | . | . | 14 | TRBV5-8 | CASSEEGRENGYTF | TGTGCCAGCAGCGAGGAGGGCAGGGAGAATGGCTACACCTTC
TRBJ2-5 | TRBD2 | . | 15 | TRBV5-5 | CASSLGLAGAETQYF | TGTGCCAGCAGCTTGGGACTAGCGGGAGCGGAGACCCAGTACTTC
TRBJ2-3 | TRBD1 | . | 15 | TRBV30 | CAWSVGQGFTDTQYF | TGTGCCTGGAGTGTTGGACAGGGGTTCACAGATACGCAGTATTTT
TRBJ2-3 | . | . | 16 | TRBV2 | CASSDPDSNLEDTQYF | TGTGCCAGCAGTGACCCGGACAGTAATCTTGAGGATACGCAGTATTTT
TRBJ2-1 | . | . | 14 | TRBV9 | CASSPGQNYNEQFF | TGTGCCAGCAGCCCCGGACAGAACTACAATGAGCAGTTCTTC
TRBJ1-1 | TRBD1 | . | 12 | TRBV9 | CASSAGTAEAFF | TGTGCCAGCAGTGCCGGGACAGCTGAAGCTTTCTTT
TRBJ2-5 | TRBD2 | . | 16 | TRBV9 | CASSVGSSGREETQYF | TGTGCCAGCAGCGTAGGTTCTAGCGGGAGAGAGGAGACCCAGTACTTC
TRBJ1-2 | . | . | 13 | TRBV25-1 | CASSDYANYGYTF | TGTGCCAGCAGTGATTATGCTAACTATGGCTACACCTTC
TRBJ1-2 | . | . | 15 | TRBV5-1 | CASRRIDAGGYGYTF | TGCGCCAGCCGAAGAATAGACGCGGGGGGATATGGCTACACCTTC
TRBJ2-7 | TRBD2 | . | 15 | TRBV4-3 | CASSQEGQREHEQYF | TGCGCCAGCAGCCAAGAAGGCCAGCGGGAGCACGAGCAGTACTTC
TRBJ1-2 | . | . | 15 | TRBV6-6 | CASSPRSLGVYGYTF | TGTGCCAGCAGTCCCCGTAGCTTGGGAGTCTATGGCTACACCTTC
TRBJ2-7 | . | . | 15 | TRBV11-2 | CASTNSSILSSEQYF | TGTGCCAGCACCAACTCCTCGATATTAAGTAGTGAGCAGTACTTC
TRBJ2-7 | TRBD2 | . | 17 | TRBV5-1 | CASSMRVLGLAEYEQYF | TGCGCCAGCAGCATGCGAGTATTGGGACTAGCAGAATACGAGCAGTACTTC